This T cell receptor beta chain was documented in a study of control samples from healthy donors and cancer patients. Generated by immunoSEQ multiplex PCR, the TCRdb table keeps only in-frame clones and is missing some. The table has 150,000 to 200,000 clones, 70% to 90% seen once. Trimming pared 1 base from V and 5 bases from J, leaving 17 bases between. Germline assignment: CDR1 LGHDT and CDR2 YNNKEL (reference sequence). The CDR3 length is 16 residues. Material: blood. This chain uses TRBV3-1 (or the pseudogene TRBV3-2) with TRBJ1-2, with D possibly being TRBD1 (5 bases). The receptor was isolated from a man aged 30 to 45 in good health. The CDR3 sequence: CASSQAVGLASYGYTF. The CDR3 DNA is TGTGCCAGCAGCCAAGCGGTGGGACTCGCGTCGTATGGCTACACCTTC.